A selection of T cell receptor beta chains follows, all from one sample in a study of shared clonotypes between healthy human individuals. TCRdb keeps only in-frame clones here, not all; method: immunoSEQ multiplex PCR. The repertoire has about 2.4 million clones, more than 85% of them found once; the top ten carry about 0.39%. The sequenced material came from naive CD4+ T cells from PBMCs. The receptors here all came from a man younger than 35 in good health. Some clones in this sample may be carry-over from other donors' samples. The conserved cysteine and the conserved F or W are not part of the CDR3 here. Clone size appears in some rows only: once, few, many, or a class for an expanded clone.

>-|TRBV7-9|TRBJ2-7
ASRSPTSGRDYEQY
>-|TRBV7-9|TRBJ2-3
ASSQERGAVTDTQY
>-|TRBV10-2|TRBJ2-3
ASSSRLAGAPDTQY
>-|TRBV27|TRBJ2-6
ASRRGGSGANVLT
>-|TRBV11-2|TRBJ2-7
ASSQSSGTYEQY
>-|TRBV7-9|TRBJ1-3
ASSPLNSGNTIY
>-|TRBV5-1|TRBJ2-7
ASSPRRGSSYEQY
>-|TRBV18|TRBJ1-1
ASSRRTGDTGAF
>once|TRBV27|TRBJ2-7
ASSFTGSIGEQY
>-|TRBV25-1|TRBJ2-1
ASSELRGTSSYNEQF
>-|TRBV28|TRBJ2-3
ASREGSPDTQY
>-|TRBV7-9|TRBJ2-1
ASSLTRDSVYNEQF
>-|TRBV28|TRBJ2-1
ASRRPSGQADEQF
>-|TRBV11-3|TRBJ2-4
ASSLEGSQSKNIQY
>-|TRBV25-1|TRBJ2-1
ASSPAYNEQF
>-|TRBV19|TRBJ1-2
ASSTTGTGVTGYT
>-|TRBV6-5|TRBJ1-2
ASSYGDANYGYT
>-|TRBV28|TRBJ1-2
ASNVPGQGGYGYT
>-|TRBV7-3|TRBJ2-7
ASSLKRASGFYEQY
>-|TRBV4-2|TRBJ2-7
ASSRDRGDEQY
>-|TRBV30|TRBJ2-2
AWNRNTGELF
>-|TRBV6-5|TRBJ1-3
ASSYRGGSGNTIY
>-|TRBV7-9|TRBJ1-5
ASTEGALGNQPQH
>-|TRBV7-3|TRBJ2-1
ASSRTSGFYNEQF
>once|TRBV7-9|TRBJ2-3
ASSWALGTSGSSDTQY
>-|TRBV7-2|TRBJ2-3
ASSGQVHSTDTQY
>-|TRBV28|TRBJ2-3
ASSVGGTGTQY
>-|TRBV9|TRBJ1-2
ASEGGPNYGYT
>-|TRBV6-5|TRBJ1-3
ASSPRGAAGNTIY
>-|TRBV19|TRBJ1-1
ASSLGGANTEAF
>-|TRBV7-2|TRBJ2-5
ASSLDGPTRPLSAQY
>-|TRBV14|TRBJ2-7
ASSLQGDEQY
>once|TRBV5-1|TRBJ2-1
ASSLVGGPYNEQF
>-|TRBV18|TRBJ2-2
ASSRTGSNTGELF
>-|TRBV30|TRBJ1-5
AWSREVQPQH
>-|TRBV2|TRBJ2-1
ARAVGLGDEQF
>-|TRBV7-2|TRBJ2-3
ASSVLRGGDGDTQY
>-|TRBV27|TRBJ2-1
ASRLWGGQNEQF
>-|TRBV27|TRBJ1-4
ASRALKPGQGYGKLF
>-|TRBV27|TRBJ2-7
ASRQDGRSSSYEQY
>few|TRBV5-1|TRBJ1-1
ASSFGPEAF
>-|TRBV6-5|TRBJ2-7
ASRAGTGLLEQY